The source of this T cell receptor (beta chain) is a study of shared clonotypes between healthy human individuals. General study points: What naive subsets generally showed was a larger estimated richness than memory subsets showed. It was only blood that was sampled, and tissue repertoires likely differ. The rarefaction results pointed to incomplete sorted-subset sequencing despite large depth.

TCRdb keeps only in-frame clones here, not all; method: immunoSEQ multiplex PCR. The profile covers more than 400,000 clones, with almost 97% appearing a single time and about 0.064% taken by the ten largest. As concerns this clone: What it binds is not known.

CDR1 MDHEN and CDR2 SYDVKM come from the germline V gene. V lost 4 bases, J lost 4 bases, and 10 bases lay in between. The CDR3 runs to 13 residues. V is TRBV28 and J is TRBJ1-2; the D is unclear. The clonotype comes from a woman aged 25 to 45 in good health. Sequencing input: naive CD4+ T cells sorted from blood. Subset meaning: CD45RA+ positively selected. The CDR3 here is CASSSNSVYGYTF. The CDR3 DNA sequence: TGTGCCAGCAGTTCCAATTCCGTCTATGGCTACACCTTC.